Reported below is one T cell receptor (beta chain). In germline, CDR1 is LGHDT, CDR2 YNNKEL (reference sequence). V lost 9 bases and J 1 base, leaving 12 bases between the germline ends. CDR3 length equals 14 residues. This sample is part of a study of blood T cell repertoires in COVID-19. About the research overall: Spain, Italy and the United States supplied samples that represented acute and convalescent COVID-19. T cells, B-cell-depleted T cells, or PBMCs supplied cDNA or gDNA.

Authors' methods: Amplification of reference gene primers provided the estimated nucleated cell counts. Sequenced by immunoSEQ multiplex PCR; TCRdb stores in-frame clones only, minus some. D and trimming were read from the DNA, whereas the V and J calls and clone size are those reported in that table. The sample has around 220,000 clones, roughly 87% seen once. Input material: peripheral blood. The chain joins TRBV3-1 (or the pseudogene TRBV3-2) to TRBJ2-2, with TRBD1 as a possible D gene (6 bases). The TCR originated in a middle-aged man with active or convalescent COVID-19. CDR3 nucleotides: TGTGCCAGTCAGACAGGACTGAACACCGGGGAGCTGTTTTTT. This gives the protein CASQTGLNTGELFF.